The next 22 T cell receptor beta chains were all read from a single sample in a study of T-cell reconstitution after alpha-beta-depleted transplantation in children. A library of TCRbeta sequences, prepared with unique molecular identifiers, was generated. TCRdb reprocessed the PCR reads with MiXCR, giving one entry per CDR3 protein. The table records approximately 270,000 distinct CDR3 sequences, 20% to 30% of them present only once. The specimen was PBMCs, mostly from graft donor cells, collected 360 days after TCRalphabeta/CD19-depleted stem cell transplant. These receptors were taken from a female patient between 2 and 10 years old who had a stem cell transplant for congenital amegakaryocytic thrombocytopenia, so the T cells may come from the graft donor.

This clonotype was detected a few times. The genes are TRBV6-4 and TRBJ1-1; weak D call: TRBD1 (5 bases). Germline V gene sequence: CDR1 MRHNA, CDR2 SNTAGT. Trimming removed 3 bases at V and 0 bases at J, with 8 bases between. This CDR3 comprises 14 residues. CDR3 amino acids: CASSEAGLNTEAFF. DNA of the CDR3: TGTGCCAGCAGTGAAGCAGGGCTGAACACTGAAGCTTTCTTT.

This clonotype was observed a few times. DNA of the CDR3: TGCAGTGCCCACTCAGGGGTTGGGGCAGGGAATGGCTACACCTTC. This sequence encodes CSAHSGVGAGNGYTF. The chain carries TRBV20-1 and TRBJ1-2; D possibly corresponds to TRBD1 (6 bases). V was shortened by 6 bases and J by 6 bases, with 23 bases between the two germline ends. CDR1 is DFQATT and CDR2 is SNEGSKA in the germline V gene (reference sequence). This CDR3 has 15 residues.

The sample holds many counts of this clonotype. CDR3 DNA sequence: TGTGCCAGCAGTTTTCTAGCGTTCAATGAGCAGTTCTTC. Translation: CASSFLAFNEQFF. The chain is built from TRBV7-2 and TRBJ2-1; a possible D gene is TRBD2 (6 bases). The CDR3 extends over 13 amino acids. Looked up from germline, CDR1 is SGHTA and CDR2 is FQGNSA. Trimming cost V 6 bases and J 6 bases, with 12 bases left between them.

This clonotype was counted a few times. The chain has TRBV28 and TRBJ2-3; D is unclear. This CDR3 comprises 12 residues. The germline V gene has CDR1 MDHEN and CDR2 SYDVKM. The germline V and J ends were trimmed by 7 bases and 7 bases, with 12 bases remaining between them. The CDR3 DNA reads TGTGCCAGCAACTCCGTCTCCTATACGCAGTATTTT. This codes for CASNSVSYTQYF.

The chain is built from TRBV4-1 and TRBJ2-1, with TRBD2 identical over 8 bases. This CDR3 is built from 16 residues. The V segment lost 1 base and the J segment 6 bases; nucleotides outside the gene matches: 8. Germline CDR1 MGHRA, CDR2 YSYEKL. CDR3 loop: CASSQGSGGAPNEQFF. The DNA for the CDR3 is TGCGCCAGCAGCCAAGGATCGGGGGGGGCCCCCAATGAGCAGTTCTTC.

This clonotype was found a few times. This sequence joins TRBV12-3 or TRBV12-4 and TRBJ2-7, with D perhaps TRBD1 (5 bases). With 5 bases removed from V and 2 bases from J, the gap between germline ends came to 16 bases. The CDR3 is 15 residues long. The DNA for the CDR3 is TGTGCCAGCAGTAAAAGGGGTGGCCAGCCCTACGAGCAGTACTTC. Its protein product is CASSKRGGQPYEQYF.

The CDR3 nucleotides read TGTGCCAGCAGCCAACAGAATCAGCCCCAGCATTTT. Amino acid sequence: CASSQQNQPQHF. The rearrangement links TRBV6-4 to TRBJ1-5; D uncertain. CDR3 size: 12 residues. The V gene's germline CDR1 is MRHNA and CDR2 SNTAGT. V was cut by 6 bases and J by 4 bases, with 7 bases left in between.

The rearrangement joins TRBV9 to TRBJ2-1; the match to TRBD2 covers 9 bases. The V segment lost 3 bases and the J segment 5 bases; nucleotides outside the gene matches: 3. From germline, CDR1 is SGDLS and CDR2 YYNGEE. The CDR3 runs to 14 residues. The CDR3 bases are TGTGCCAGCAGCGGGACTAGCGCCCACAATGAGCAGTTCTTC. Its translation: CASSGTSAHNEQFF.

This clonotype was seen a handful of times. CDR3 amino acids: CASSLGQDPYEQYF. The DNA for the CDR3 is TGTGCCAGCAGCCTCGGACAGGACCCCTACGAGCAGTACTTC. This rearrangement joins TRBV7-6 to TRBJ2-7; 7 nucleotides agree with TRBD1. The length of the CDR3 is 14 residues. V trimming: 5 bases; J trimming: 2 bases; junction bases outside the gene matches: 6. Germline loops: CDR1 SGHVS, CDR2 FNYEAQ. Complete variable domain (other parts from reference TRBV7-6 and TRBJ2-7): GAGVSQSPRYKVTKRGQDVALRCDPISGHVSLYWYRQALGQGPEFLTYFNYEAQQDKSGLPNDRFSAERPEGSISTLTIQRTEQRDSAMYRCASSLGQDPYEQYFGPGTRLTVT.

This clonotype turned up a few times. The chain has TRBV5-5 and TRBJ2-2, with D maybe TRBD2 (6 bases). CDR3 size: 15 residues. From germline, CDR1 is SGHKS and CDR2 YYEKEE (reference sequence). V was pared by 0 bases and J by 5 bases, with 11 bases between. The CDR3, as DNA: TGTGCCAGCAGCTTGGTCGTGGCGGGGACCGGGGAGCTGTTTTTT. Protein sequence: CASSLVVAGTGELFF.

This clonotype was seen only a few times. The genes are TRBV24-1 and TRBJ2-7; D possibly corresponds to TRBD2 (5 bases). V was pared by 5 bases and J by 5 bases, with 12 bases between. Germline V gene data show CDR1 as KGHDR and CDR2 as SFDVKD. The CDR3 covers 13 residues. CDR3 residues: CATSAQSGDEQYF. The DNA for the CDR3 is TGTGCCACCAGTGCCCAGAGCGGAGACGAGCAGTACTTC.

The chain joins TRBV10-3 to TRBJ1-5; 10 bases line up with TRBD1. Per the germline V gene, CDR1 is ENHRY and CDR2 is SYGVKD. This CDR3 has 18 amino acids. The V segment lost 10 bases and the J segment 0 bases; nucleotides outside the gene matches: 15. This chain's CDR3 is CAKTPRDRGFYSNQPQHF. The DNA for the CDR3 is TGTGCCAAGACCCCCCGGGACAGGGGATTTTATAGCAATCAGCCCCAGCATTTT.

This clonotype was counted between two and nine times. CDR3 loop: CASNERLAGKGEQFF. The CDR3 nucleotides are TGTGCCAGCAACGAGCGACTAGCGGGCAAAGGAGAGCAGTTCTTC. V and J are TRBV7-9 and TRBJ2-1, with TRBD2 matching 10 bases. The ends lost 7 bases at V and 10 bases at J; junction bases unmatched: 13. This CDR3 has 15 amino acids. Germline V gene data show CDR1 as SEHNR and CDR2 as FQNEAQ (reference sequence).

This chain links TRBV7-8 with TRBJ2-7, with TRBD1 identical over 9 bases. V dropped 5 bases and J dropped 4; count of bases not matched to a gene: 18. Germline V lookup: CDR1 SGHVS, CDR2 FQNEAQ. The CDR3 is made up of 18 amino acids. As DNA, the CDR3 is TGTGCCAGCAGCCCACCCGAGGCCGGGACAGGGAGTTTTTACGAGCAGTACTTC. Protein: CASSPPEAGTGSFYEQYF.

This chain uses TRBV5-1 with TRBJ1-4; D call uncertain. Germline CDR1 SGHRS, CDR2 YFSETQ. Deletions cut 4 bases from V and 7 bases from J, with 8 bases between. This CDR3 spans 12 amino acids. As DNA, the CDR3 is TGCGCCAGCAGCCGAAACACTGAAAAACTGTTTTTT. It specifies CASSRNTEKLFF.

This clonotype appeared a few times. The chain links TRBV7-9 to TRBJ2-7; TRBD1 matches at 10 bases. This CDR3 spans 14 amino acids. Germline V gene data show CDR1 as SEHNR and CDR2 as FQNEAQ (reference sequence). V dropped 7 bases and J dropped 6; count of bases not matched to a gene: 9. Here the CDR3 DNA reads TGTGCCAGCACACCCGGGACAGGGGAACCCGAGCAGTACTTC. The encoded protein is CASTPGTGEPEQYF.

On this clonotype itself: Being one base from a much bigger clone, this may be a read error. The chain uses TRBV4-1 and TRBJ2-7; D is unresolved. V lost 7 bases, J lost 9 bases, and 19 bases lay in between. The CDR3 has 13 residues. CDR1 and CDR2 (germline): MGHRA, YSYEKL. The CDR3 nucleotides are TGCGCCAGCATCCAGGTCCTGTTCCGCGGGCAGTACTTC. Protein: CASIQVLFRGQYF.

V and J are TRBV12-3 or TRBV12-4 and TRBJ1-2; the D is unclear. The CDR3 consists of 15 residues. The V end was cut by 1 base, the J end by 8 bases, with 17 bases between. CDR3 nucleotide sequence: TGTGCCAGCAGTTTAGAGAGGGTTCTGACGGGAGGCTACACCTTC. Amino acid sequence: CASSLERVLTGGYTF.

The CDR3 is CASSRDGGKRTGELFF. The CDR3 DNA follows: TGTGCCAGCAGCCGGGATGGGGGAAAGAGAACCGGGGAGCTGTTTTTT. This sequence joins TRBV5-5 and TRBJ2-2; D is tentatively TRBD1 or TRBD2 (5 bases each). CDR3 length equals 16 residues. V lost 4 bases and J 5 bases, leaving 18 bases between the germline ends. Germline CDR1 SGHKS, CDR2 YYEKEE (reference sequence).

The rearrangement uses TRBV6-5 and TRBJ2-3; D unclear. V gave up 2 bases and J gave up 8 bases, with 5 bases separating them. CDR3 length: 11 amino acids. In germline, CDR1 is MNHEY, CDR2 SVGAGI. The CDR3 coding sequence is TGTGCCAGCAGTTACGATGGTACGCAGTATTTT. Translated: CASSYDGTQYF.

The genes are TRBV27 and TRBJ2-7, with a tentative D call TRBD1 (6 bases). Germline CDR1 MNHEY, CDR2 SMNVEV (reference sequence). CDR3 size: 14 residues. Trimming stripped 0 bases from V and 3 bases from J, with 9 bases between. CDR3 sequence reads: CASSLSGRGYEQYF. CDR3 DNA sequence: TGTGCCAGCAGTTTATCGGGCAGGGGCTACGAGCAGTACTTC.

This clonotype came up many times. The chain has TRBV4-1 and TRBJ2-2, with D maybe TRBD2 (6 bases). The CDR3 covers 18 residues. The germline V gene has CDR1 MGHRA and CDR2 YSYEKL. The V end lost 4 bases, the J end lost 3 bases, and 21 bases lay between the germline ends. CDR3 sequence (DNA): TGCGCCAGCAGCCCACCCGGGAGACCCCTCGAATACACCGGGGAGCTGTTTTTT. Its protein product is CASSPPGRPLEYTGELFF.